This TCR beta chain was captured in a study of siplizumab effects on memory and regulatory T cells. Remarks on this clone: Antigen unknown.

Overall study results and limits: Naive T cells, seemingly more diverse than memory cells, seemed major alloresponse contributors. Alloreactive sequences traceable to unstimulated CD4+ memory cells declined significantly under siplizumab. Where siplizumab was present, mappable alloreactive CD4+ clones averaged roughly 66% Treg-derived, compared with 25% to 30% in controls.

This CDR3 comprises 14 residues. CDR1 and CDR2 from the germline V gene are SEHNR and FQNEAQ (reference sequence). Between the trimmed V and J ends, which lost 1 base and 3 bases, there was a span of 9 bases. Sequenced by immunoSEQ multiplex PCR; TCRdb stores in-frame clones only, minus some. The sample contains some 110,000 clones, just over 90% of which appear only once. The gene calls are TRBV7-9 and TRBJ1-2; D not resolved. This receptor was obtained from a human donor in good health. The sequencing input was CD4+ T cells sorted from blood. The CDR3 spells CASSLDGGYYGYTF. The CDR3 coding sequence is TGTGCCAGCAGCTTAGACGGCGGCTACTATGGCTACACCTTC.